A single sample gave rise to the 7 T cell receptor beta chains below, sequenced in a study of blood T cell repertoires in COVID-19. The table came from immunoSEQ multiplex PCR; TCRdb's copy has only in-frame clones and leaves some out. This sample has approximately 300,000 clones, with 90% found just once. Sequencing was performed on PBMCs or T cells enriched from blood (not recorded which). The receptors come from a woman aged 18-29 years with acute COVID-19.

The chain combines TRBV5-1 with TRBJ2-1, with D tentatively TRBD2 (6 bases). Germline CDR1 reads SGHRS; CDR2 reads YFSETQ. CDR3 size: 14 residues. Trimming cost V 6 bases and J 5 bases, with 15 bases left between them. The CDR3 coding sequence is TGCGCCAGCAACCCTGCTAGCGCCCACAATGAGCAGTTCTTC. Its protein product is CASNPASAHNEQFF.

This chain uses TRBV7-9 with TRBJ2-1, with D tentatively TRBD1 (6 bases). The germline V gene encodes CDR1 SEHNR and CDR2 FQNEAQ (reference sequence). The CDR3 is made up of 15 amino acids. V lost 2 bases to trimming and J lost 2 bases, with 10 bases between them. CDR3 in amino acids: CASSLSWTAYNEQFF. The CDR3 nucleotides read TGTGCCAGCAGCTTATCGTGGACAGCCTACAATGAGCAGTTCTTC.

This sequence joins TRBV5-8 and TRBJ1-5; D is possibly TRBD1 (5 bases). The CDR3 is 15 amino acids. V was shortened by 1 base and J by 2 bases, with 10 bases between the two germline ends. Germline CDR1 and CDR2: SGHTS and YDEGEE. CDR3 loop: CASSLRGTGNQPQHF. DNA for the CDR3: TGTGCCAGCAGCTTGAGGGGCACGGGCAATCAGCCCCAGCATTTT.

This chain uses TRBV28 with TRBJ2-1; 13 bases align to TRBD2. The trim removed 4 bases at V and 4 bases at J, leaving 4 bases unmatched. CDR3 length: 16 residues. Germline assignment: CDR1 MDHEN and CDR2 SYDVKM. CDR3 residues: CASSSRLAGGYNEQFF. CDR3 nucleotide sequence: TGTGCCAGCAGTTCCAGACTAGCGGGGGGATACAATGAGCAGTTCTTC. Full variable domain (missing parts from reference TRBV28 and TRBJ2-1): DVKVTQSSRYLVKRTGEKVFLECVQDMDHENMFWYRQDPGLGLRLIYFSYDVKMKEKGDIPEGYSVSREKKERFSLILESASTNQTSMYLCASSSRLAGGYNEQFFGPGTRLTVL.

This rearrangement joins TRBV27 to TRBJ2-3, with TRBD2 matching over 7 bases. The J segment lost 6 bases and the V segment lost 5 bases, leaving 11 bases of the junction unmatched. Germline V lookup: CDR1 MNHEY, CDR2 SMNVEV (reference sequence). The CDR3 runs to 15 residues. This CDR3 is CASSSRDYDGDTQYF. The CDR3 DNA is TGTGCCAGCAGTAGCCGGGACTACGACGGGGATACGCAGTATTTT.

The CDR3 bases are TGTGCCAGCAGTCTACGGGTGGGAGCAGACAATGAGCAGTTCTTC. Protein product: CASSLRVGADNEQFF. The V gene is TRBV7-3, the J gene TRBJ2-1; weak D call: TRBD2 (5 bases). V lost 6 bases, J lost 5 bases, and 17 bases lay in between. The CDR3 length is 15 residues. Germline V gives CDR1 SGHTA, CDR2 FQGTGA.

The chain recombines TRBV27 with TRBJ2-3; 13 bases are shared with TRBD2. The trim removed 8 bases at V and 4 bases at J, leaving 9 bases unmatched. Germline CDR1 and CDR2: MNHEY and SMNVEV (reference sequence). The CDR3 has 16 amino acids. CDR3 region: CASGRLAGGGADTQYF. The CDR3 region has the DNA TGTGCCAGCGGGCGACTAGCGGGAGGAGGGGCAGATACGCAGTATTTT.